Detailed here is one T cell receptor beta chain. Assay: immunoSEQ multiplex PCR; the TCRdb copy retains only in-frame clones and omits some. The sample has some 14,000 clones, around three quarters seen once. Germline-derived CDR1 and CDR2 are ENHRY and SYGVKD. The CDR3 has 12 amino acids. V was shortened by 3 bases and J by 6 bases, with 6 bases between the two germline ends. Specified treatment: randomized to nivolumab then ipilimumab (arm A) or the reverse (arm B). From thawed PBMCs, live CD3+CD8+ cells negative for CD19 and CD56 were sorted. The data were taken from a study of sequential checkpoint blockade in melanoma. Study in general: First-line arms were nivolumab then ipilimumab, or the reverse, randomized 1:1. Both treatment sequences were followed by maintenance nivolumab.

V gene TRBV10-3 combines with J gene TRBJ2-1; D is unresolved. This TCR came from a human donor with melanoma. This sample comprised CD8+ T cells sorted from blood (inferred from file names), obtained from a patient given nivolumab and ipilimumab in sequence. CDR3 DNA: TGTGCCATCAGTGATATTGTCAATGAGCAGTTCTTC. This encodes CAISDIVNEQFF.